These 5 T cell receptor beta chains were sequenced from one sample in a study of T cell changes during pregnancy in multiple sclerosis. TCRdb's table, derived via immunoSEQ multiplex PCR, lists solely in-frame clones and lacks some. The sample records roughly 69,000 clones, about 91% being singletons. The specimen comprised CD4+ T cells from peripheral blood mononuclear cells, sampled in the third trimester of pregnancy. The receptors were sampled from a female donor in good health, enrolled as a control in a pregnancy study.

This chain joins TRBV5-4 and TRBJ1-2, with a weak D call TRBD1 (5 bases). This CDR3 has 14 amino acids. Trimming removed 2 bases from V and 5 bases from J, with 13 bases in between. Germline CDR1 is SGHNT and CDR2 is YYREEE (reference sequence). In nucleotides, the CDR3 is TGTGCCAGCAGCTTACCTTCGGGGGATTATGGCTACACCTTC. As protein: CASSLPSGDYGYTF.

This clone has only one observation. J is TRBJ1-2 and V is TRBV4-3; tentatively, D is TRBD1 (6 bases). Germline V gene lookup returns CDR1 LGHNA and CDR2 YSLEER. This CDR3 is built from 16 residues. Trimming stripped 0 bases from V and 0 bases from J, with 11 bases between. The CDR3 bases are TGCGCCAGCAGCCAAGATCGGCAGGGGCCTAACTATGGCTACACCTTC. Residues: CASSQDRQGPNYGYTF.

The gene calls are TRBV6-1 and TRBJ1-2; D is uncertain. The CDR3 is made up of 14 amino acids. Germline lookup yields CDR1 MNHNS and CDR2 SASEGT. V lost 1 base and J lost 2, with 8 bases in between. For the CDR3, the DNA is TGTGCCAGCAGTGAAGGAGGAGGGAACTATGGCTACACCTTC. Its translation: CASSEGGGNYGYTF.

The chain is built from TRBV19 and TRBJ2-3; D uncertain. Germline CDR1 and CDR2: LNHDA and SQIVND (reference sequence). V lost 6 bases and J lost 1, with 8 bases in between. The CDR3 is 13 amino acids. Here the CDR3 reads CASSLSGTDTQYF. DNA of the CDR3: TGTGCCAGTAGCCTAAGCGGCACAGATACGCAGTATTTT. Based on the CDR3 plus reference TRBV19 and TRBJ2-3, the full variable domain is DGGITQSPKYLFRKEGQNVTLSCEQNLNHDAMYWYRQDPGQGLRLIYYSQIVNDFQKGDIAEGYSVSREKKESFPLTVTSAQKNPTAFYLCASSLSGTDTQYFGPGTRLTVL.

The chain couples TRBV5-4 to TRBJ2-3; 7 nucleotides match TRBD1. Looked up from germline, CDR1 is SGHNT and CDR2 is YYREEE (reference sequence). CDR3 length equals 13 residues. V lost 7 bases to trimming and J lost 1 base; unmatched junction nucleotides: 3. The CDR3 loop reads CASGQDRTDTQYF. The DNA of the CDR3 is TGTGCCAGCGGACAGGACCGCACAGATACGCAGTATTTT.